This T cell receptor (beta chain) originates from a study of early T cells in non-severe SARS-CoV-2 infection. At the level of the study: Bulk RNA taken from unsorted whole blood was sequenced, leaving chains unpaired.

TCRdb analysed the 5' RACE reads with MiXCR anew, one entry per CDR3 protein. Here the sample spans more than 50,000 distinct CDR3 sequences, about 12% being singletons. CDR1 is SEHNR, CDR2 FQNEAQ, per germline (reference sequence). The CDR3 spans 14 residues. With 5 bases clipped from V and 4 bases from J, the junction kept 7 bases outside the gene matches. The chain has TRBV7-9 and TRBJ1-1; 7 bases align to TRBD1. This clonotype was sampled from an adult who was a healthcare worker with PCR-confirmed SARS-CoV-2 infection or an uninfected control (not recorded which). The material sequenced was whole blood, taken at baseline. CDR3 protein: CASSNQGVGTEAFF. CDR3 DNA: TGTGCCAGCAGCAACCAGGGGGTCGGCACTGAAGCTTTCTTT. Combining the CDR3 with reference TRBV7-9 and TRBJ1-1 gives the whole variable domain DTGVSQNPRHKITKRGQNVTFRCDPISEHNRLYWYRQTLGQGPEFLTYFQNEAQLEKSRLLSDRFSAERPKGSFSTLEIQRTEQGDSAMYLCASSNQGVGTEAFFGQGTRLTVV.